A selection of T cell receptor beta chains follows, all from one sample in a study of naive and memory T cell subsets. From the 5' RACE reads, TCRdb called clonotypes with MiXCR, one entry per CDR3 protein. The table has 55,000 to 70,000 distinct CDR3 sequences, roughly 6.7% seen once. The receptors shown here come from a male donor in good health. CDR3s leave out the opening cysteine and the closing phenylalanine or tryptophan. Size is omitted from some rows. Given values are once, few, many or a class for expanded clones.

cdr3_aa	v_call	clone_size	j_call
ASSFLGPSGQRNEQF	TRBV11-2	many	TRBJ2-1
SANTGDRFGYT	TRBV29-1	few	TRBJ1-2
ASSQDAYNPLTGELF	TRBV14	few	TRBJ2-2
ASSFGSEKLF	TRBV12-3/TRBV12-4	few	TRBJ1-4
ASSSRDRNYEQY	TRBV6-6	once	TRBJ2-7
ASSEQDHGTQY	TRBV25-1	few	TRBJ2-5
ASRGGQGCEQY	TRBV27	few	TRBJ2-7
ASSSGRTGNREKLF	TRBV5-4	few	TRBJ1-4
ASSPQRGQTTYEQY	TRBV12-3/TRBV12-4	.	TRBJ2-7
ASSGPSSEQY	TRBV25-1	.	TRBJ2-7
SARLPDRAGETQY	TRBV20-1	many	TRBJ2-5
SVSLTGVGGYT	TRBV29-1	many	TRBJ1-2
SASRLVSTDTQY	TRBV20-1	few	TRBJ2-3
ASSTSLASQETQY	TRBV19	.	TRBJ2-5
ASSQWGQRGGFYNEQF	TRBV4-2	few	TRBJ2-1
ASRDRDKKTTDTQY	TRBV21-1	few	TRBJ2-3
NRCPGQGRTGELF	TRBV29-1	many	TRBJ2-2
ASKLDTDTQY	TRBV5-1	.	TRBJ2-3
ASSYSVRGRNEQF	TRBV6-5	many	TRBJ2-1
AWSVGGGGANVLT	TRBV30	.	TRBJ2-6
ASSTRDRGFPEQY	TRBV6-1	.	TRBJ2-7
ASSIVPEETQY	TRBV19	.	TRBJ2-5
ASSKAPTGTDTQY	TRBV21-1	many	TRBJ2-3
ASSPTDKGGLANEKLF	TRBV5-1	.	TRBJ1-4
ASSPGMTEAF	TRBV19	many	TRBJ1-1
ASSPFPGTGNEQY	TRBV6-5	many	TRBJ2-7
ASSMVGGLYNEQF	TRBV19	.	TRBJ2-1